This T cell receptor (beta chain) was observed in a study of CD8+CD57+ T cells in acquired aplastic anemia. Study context: Isolated CD4+ and CD8+ cells, once sorted, yielded DNA averaging around 2.9 ug.

Concerning this clonotype itself: Its antigen remains unknown.

The V and J ends lost 4 bases and 1 base respectively, with 14 bases between them. Germline V gene lookup returns CDR1 SGHAT and CDR2 FQDESV (reference sequence). This CDR3 has 16 residues. Study outcomes and limitations: Around 30 sequences, all CD8+ CDR3, were shared between patients and controls. Patients and controls were not found to differ significantly in CD8+ Simpson's diversity.

Profiles of TCR beta VDJ and CDR3 were generated from a genomic DNA template. TCRdb itself ran the reads through MiXCR, one entry per CDR3 protein. The profile shows around 500,000 distinct CDR3 sequences, about a third of them singletons. CD8+CD57+ cell expansion had been shown by flow cytometry in patients chosen for sequencing. All patients were therapy-naive when blood was sampled. The TCR was taken from a human donor with aplastic anemia. The chain is built from TRBV11-1 and TRBJ2-4; a possible D gene is TRBD2 (5 bases). Source material: sorted CD4+, CD8+, or CD8+CD57+ T cells (not recorded which) from PBMCs. The CDR3 nucleotides read TGTGCCAGCAGCTCTAGCCTTATTCGGGCCAAAAACATTCAGTACTTC. The encoded protein is CASSSSLIRAKNIQYF.